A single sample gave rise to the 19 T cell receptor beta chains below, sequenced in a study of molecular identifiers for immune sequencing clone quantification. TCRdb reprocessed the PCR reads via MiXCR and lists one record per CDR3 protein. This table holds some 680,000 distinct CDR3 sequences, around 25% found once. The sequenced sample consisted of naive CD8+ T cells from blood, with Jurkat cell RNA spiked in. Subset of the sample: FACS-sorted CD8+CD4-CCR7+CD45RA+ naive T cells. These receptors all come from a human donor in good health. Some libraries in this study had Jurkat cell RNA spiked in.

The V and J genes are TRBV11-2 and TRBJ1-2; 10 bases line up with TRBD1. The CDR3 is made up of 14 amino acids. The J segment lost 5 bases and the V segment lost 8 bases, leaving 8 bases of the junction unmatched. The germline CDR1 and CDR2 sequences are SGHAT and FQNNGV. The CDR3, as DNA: TGTGCCAGCGGACAGGGGGACTACGGGTATGGCTACACCTTC. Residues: CASGQGDYGYGYTF. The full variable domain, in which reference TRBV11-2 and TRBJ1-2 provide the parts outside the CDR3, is EAGVAQSPRYKIIEKRQSVAFWCNPISGHATLYWYQQILGQGPKLLIQFQNNGVVDDSQLPKDRFSAERLKGVDSTLKIQPAKLEDSAVYLCASGQGDYGYGYTFGSGTRLTVV.

For the CDR3, the DNA is TGCGCCAGCAGCCAAGATTTACAGGGGGGAGGCCTTCCGGAGACCCAGTACTTC. This gives the protein CASSQDLQGGGLPETQYF. The rearrangement uses TRBV4-3 and TRBJ2-5; 8 nucleotides line up with TRBD1. This CDR3 has 18 residues. Germline V CDR1 and CDR2: LGHNA, YSLEER. The trim removed 0 bases at V and 5 bases at J, leaving 14 bases unmatched.

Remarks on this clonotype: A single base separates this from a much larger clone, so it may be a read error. This chain's CDR3 is CASIGGQVGGETQYF. The CDR3 DNA follows: TGTGCCAGCATTGGGGGGCAAGTCGGAGGAGAGACCCAGTACTTC. The V call is TRBV25-1, the J call TRBJ2-5; perhaps D is TRBD1 or TRBD2 (6 bases each). Trimming removed 7 bases at V and 4 bases at J, with 19 bases between. The germline CDR1 and CDR2 sequences are MGHDK and SYGVNS. The length of the CDR3 is 15 residues.

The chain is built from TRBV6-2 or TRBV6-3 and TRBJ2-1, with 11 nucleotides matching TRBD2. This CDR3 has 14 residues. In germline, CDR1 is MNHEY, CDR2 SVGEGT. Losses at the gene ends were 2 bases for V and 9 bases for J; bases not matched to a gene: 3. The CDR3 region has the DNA TGTGCCAGCAGTTACCAACTAGCGGGGGTTGAGCAGTTCTTC. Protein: CASSYQLAGVEQFF.

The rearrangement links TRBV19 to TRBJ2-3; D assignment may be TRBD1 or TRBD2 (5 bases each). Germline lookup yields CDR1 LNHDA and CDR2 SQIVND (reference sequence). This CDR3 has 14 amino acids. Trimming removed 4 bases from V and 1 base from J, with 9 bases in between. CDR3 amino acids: CASSTLGGTDTQYF. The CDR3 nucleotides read TGTGCCAGTAGTACTTTGGGGGGCACAGATACGCAGTATTTT. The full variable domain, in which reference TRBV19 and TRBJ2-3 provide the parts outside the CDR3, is DGGITQSPKYLFRKEGQNVTLSCEQNLNHDAMYWYRQDPGQGLRLIYYSQIVNDFQKGDIAEGYSVSREKKESFPLTVTSAQKNPTAFYLCASSTLGGTDTQYFGPGTRLTVL.

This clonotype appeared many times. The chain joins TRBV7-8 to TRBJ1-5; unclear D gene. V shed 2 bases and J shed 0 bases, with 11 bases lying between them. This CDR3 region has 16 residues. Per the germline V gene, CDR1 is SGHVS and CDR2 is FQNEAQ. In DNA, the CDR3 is TGTGCCAGCAGCTTATTAGTGGTCTATAGCAATCAGCCCCAGCATTTT. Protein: CASSLLVVYSNQPQHF.

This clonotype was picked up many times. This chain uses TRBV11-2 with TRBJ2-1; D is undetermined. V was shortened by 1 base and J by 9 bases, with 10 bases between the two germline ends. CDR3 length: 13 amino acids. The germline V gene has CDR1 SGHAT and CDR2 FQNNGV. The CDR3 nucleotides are TGTGCCAGCAGCTTAGGGTTAGCCTTTGAGCAGTTCTTC. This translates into CASSLGLAFEQFF.

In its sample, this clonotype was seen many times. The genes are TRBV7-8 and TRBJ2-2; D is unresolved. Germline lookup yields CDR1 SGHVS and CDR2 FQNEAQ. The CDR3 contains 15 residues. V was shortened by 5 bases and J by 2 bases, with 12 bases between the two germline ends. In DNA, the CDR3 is TGTGCCAGCAGCCACCACGAAGCCAACACCGGGGAGCTGTTTTTT. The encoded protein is CASSHHEANTGELFF.

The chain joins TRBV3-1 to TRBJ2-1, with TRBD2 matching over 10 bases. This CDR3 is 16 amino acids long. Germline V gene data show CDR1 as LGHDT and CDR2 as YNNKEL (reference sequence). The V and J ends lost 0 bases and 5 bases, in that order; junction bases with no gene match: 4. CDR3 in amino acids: CASSQEVLAGHNEQFF. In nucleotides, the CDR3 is TGTGCCAGCAGCCAAGAAGTACTAGCGGGGCACAATGAGCAGTTCTTC.

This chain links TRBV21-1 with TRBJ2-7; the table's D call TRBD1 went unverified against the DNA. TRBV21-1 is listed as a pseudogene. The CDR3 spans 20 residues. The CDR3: CASIDPSDTGGQLTDYEQYF. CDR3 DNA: TGTGCCAGCATCGACCCCTCGGATACAGGGGGCCAACTTACGGACTACGAGCAGTACTTC.

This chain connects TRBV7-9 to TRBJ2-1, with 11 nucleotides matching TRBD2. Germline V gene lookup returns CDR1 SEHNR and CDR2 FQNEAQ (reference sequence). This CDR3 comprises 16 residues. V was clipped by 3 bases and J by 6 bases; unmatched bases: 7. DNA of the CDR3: TGTGCCAGCAGCTTGGGGGGGACTAGCGGTATCAATGAGCAGTTCTTC. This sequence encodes CASSLGGTSGINEQFF.

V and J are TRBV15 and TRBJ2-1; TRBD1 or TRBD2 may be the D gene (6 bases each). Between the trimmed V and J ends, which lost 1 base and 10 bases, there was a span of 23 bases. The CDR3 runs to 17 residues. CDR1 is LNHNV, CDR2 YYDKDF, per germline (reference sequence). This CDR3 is CATSRGLVGTIFLEQFF. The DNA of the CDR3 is TGTGCCACCAGCAGAGGACTAGTCGGGACAATATTTCTCGAGCAGTTCTTC.

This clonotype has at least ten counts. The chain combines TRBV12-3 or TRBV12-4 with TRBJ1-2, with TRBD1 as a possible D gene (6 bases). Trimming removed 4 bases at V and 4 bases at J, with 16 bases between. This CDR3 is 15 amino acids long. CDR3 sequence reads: CASSSAGDWGYGYTF. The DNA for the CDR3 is TGTGCCAGCAGTTCCGCAGGGGATTGGGGCTATGGCTACACCTTC.

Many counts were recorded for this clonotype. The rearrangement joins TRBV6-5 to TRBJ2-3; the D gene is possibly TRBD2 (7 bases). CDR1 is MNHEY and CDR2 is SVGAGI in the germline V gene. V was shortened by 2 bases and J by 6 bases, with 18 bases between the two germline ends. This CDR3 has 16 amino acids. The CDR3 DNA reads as TGTGCCAGCAGTTACACTTCGAGGGGGGGATGGGATACGCAGTATTTT. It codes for CASSYTSRGGWDTQYF.

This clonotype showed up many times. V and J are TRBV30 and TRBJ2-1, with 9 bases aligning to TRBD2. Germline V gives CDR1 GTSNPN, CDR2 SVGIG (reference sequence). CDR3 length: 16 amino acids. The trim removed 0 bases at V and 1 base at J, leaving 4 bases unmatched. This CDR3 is CAWSVRLAGSYNEQFF. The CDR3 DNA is TGTGCCTGGAGTGTACGCCTAGCGGGGTCCTACAATGAGCAGTTCTTC. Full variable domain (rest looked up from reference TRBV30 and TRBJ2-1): SQTIHQWPATLVQPVGSPLSLECTVEGTSNPNLYWYRQAAGRGLQLLFYSVGIGQISSEVPQNLSASRPQDRQFILSSKKLLLSDSGFYLCAWSVRLAGSYNEQFFGPGTRLTVL.

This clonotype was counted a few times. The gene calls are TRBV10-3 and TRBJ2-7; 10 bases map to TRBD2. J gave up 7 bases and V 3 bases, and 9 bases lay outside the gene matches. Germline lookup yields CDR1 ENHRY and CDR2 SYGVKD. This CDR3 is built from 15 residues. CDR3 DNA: TGTGCCATCAGTGACCCCCTAGCGGGAGTAAGGGAGCAGTACTTC. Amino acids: CAISDPLAGVREQYF.

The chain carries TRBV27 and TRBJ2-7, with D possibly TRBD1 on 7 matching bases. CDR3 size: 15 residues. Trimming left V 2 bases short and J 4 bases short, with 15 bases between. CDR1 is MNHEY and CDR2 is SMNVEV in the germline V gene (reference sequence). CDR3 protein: CASSLKGRGDYEQYF. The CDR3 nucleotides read TGTGCCAGCAGTTTAAAAGGCAGGGGGGATTACGAGCAGTACTTC.

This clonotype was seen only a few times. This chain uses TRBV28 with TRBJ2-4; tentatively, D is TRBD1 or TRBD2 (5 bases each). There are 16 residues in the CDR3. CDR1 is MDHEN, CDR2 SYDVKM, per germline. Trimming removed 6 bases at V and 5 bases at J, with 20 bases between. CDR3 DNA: TGTGCCAGCAGCACCCTCTGGGGGACGGTAGAAAACATTCAGTACTTC. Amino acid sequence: CASSTLWGTVENIQYF.

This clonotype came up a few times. The CDR3 reads CASSEELAGLTDTQYF. The CDR3 region has the DNA TGTGCCAGCAGTGAAGAACTAGCCGGCCTCACAGATACGCAGTATTTT. The chain couples TRBV2 to TRBJ2-3, with TRBD2 as a possible D gene (6 bases). From germline, CDR1 is SNHLY and CDR2 FYNNEI. V was shortened by 1 base and J by 2 bases, with 13 bases between the two germline ends. The length of the CDR3 is 16 residues.